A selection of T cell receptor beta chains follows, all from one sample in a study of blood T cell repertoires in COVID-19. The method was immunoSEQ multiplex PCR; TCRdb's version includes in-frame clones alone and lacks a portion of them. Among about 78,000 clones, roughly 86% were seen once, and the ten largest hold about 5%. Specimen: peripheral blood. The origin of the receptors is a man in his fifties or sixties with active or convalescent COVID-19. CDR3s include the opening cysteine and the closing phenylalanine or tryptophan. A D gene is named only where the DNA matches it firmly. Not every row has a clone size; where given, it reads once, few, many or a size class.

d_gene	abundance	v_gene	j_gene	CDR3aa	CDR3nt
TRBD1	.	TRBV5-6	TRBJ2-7	CASTARGRGSYEQYF	TGTGCCAGCACTGCGAGGGGGCGCGGGTCCTACGAGCAGTACTTC
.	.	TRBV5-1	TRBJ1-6	CASRSSYNSPLHF	TGCGCCAGCAGGAGCTCCTATAATTCACCCCTCCACTTT
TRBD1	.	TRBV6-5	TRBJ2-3	CASGTGDTDTQYF	TGTGCCAGCGGGACAGGCGACACAGATACGCAGTATTTT
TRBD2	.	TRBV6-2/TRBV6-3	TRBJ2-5	CASSSGTSGLGGETQYF	TGTGCCAGCAGCTCCGGGACTAGCGGGCTCGGGGGGGAGACCCAGTACTTC
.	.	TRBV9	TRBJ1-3	CASSAGQSFGNTIYF	TGTGCCAGCAGCGCCGGACAGTCTTTTGGAAACACCATATATTTT
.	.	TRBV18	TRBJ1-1	CASSLGAARTETEAFF	TGTGCCAGCTCCCTGGGGGCAGCCCGAACTGAGACTGAAGCTTTCTTT
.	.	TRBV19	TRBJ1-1	CASRDQAMNTEAFF	TGTGCCAGTAGGGATCAGGCGATGAACACTGAAGCTTTCTTT
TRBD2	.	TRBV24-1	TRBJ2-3	CATSGTSGSGTQYF	TGTGCCACCTCCGGGACTAGCGGTTCAGGTACGCAGTATTTT
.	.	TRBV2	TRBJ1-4	CASSEGAAPNEKLFF	TGTGCCAGCAGTGAAGGGGCAGCCCCTAATGAAAAACTGTTTTTT
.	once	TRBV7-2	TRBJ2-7	CASSPARGAAEEQYF	TGTGCCAGCAGCCCCGCCCGGGGGGCCGCGGAGGAGCAGTACTTC
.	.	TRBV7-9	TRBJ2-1	CASSLGLARDEQFF	TGTGCCAGCAGCTTAGGCCTCGCTCGGGATGAGCAGTTCTTC
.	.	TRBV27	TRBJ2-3	CASSRRNLPQGTDTQYF	TGTGCCAGCAGTCGCCGGAATCTTCCTCAGGGCACAGATACGCAGTATTTT
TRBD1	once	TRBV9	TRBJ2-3	CASSVDTGGDTQYF	TGTGCCAGCAGCGTAGACACAGGGGGAGATACGCAGTATTTT
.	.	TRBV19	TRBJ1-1	CASMVTGGTEAFF	TGTGCCAGTATGGTCACAGGTGGCACTGAAGCTTTCTTT
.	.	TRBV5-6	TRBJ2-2	CASSYGLDTGELFF	TGTGCCAGCAGCTACGGACTGGACACCGGGGAGCTGTTTTTT
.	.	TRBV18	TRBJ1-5	CASSQGSSTSNQPQHF	TGTGCCAGCTCCCAGGGCAGCTCTACGAGCAATCAGCCCCAGCATTTT
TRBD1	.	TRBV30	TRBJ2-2	CAGSGTGAGELFF	TGTGCCGGGTCGGGGACAGGGGCGGGGGAGCTGTTTTTT
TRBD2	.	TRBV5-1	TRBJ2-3	CASSLMASGGTDTQYF	TGCGCCAGCAGCTTGATGGCTAGCGGGGGCACAGATACGCAGTATTTT
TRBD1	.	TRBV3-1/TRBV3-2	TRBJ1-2	CASSQDKGQGGGYTF	TGTGCCAGCAGCCAAGATAAAGGACAGGGCGGGGGCTACACCTTC
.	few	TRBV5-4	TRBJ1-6	CASSLRGVDSPLHF	TGTGCCAGCAGCTTGCGGGGGGTGGATTCACCCCTCCACTTT
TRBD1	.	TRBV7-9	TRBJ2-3	CASSAQGDTQYF	TGTGCCAGCAGCGCACAGGGGGATACGCAGTATTTT